This T cell receptor beta chain was sequenced for a study of Ad26.COV2.S vaccination and SARS-CoV-2 variants. Study at large: Donor allocation was to the COV1001 Ad26.COV2.S trial arm. Participants got Ad26.COV2.S intramuscularly, once or twice 56 days apart.

Using immunoSEQ multiplex PCR, the repertoire was profiled, and TCRdb retains in-frame clones only, with some absent. Among about 680,000 clones listed, 89% were seen once. CDR3 size: 15 residues. The V gene's germline CDR1 is LNHDA and CDR2 SQIVND (reference sequence). The V segment lost 5 bases and the J segment 1 base; nucleotides outside the gene matches: 7. Treatment given: roughly 20 received Ad26.COV2.S at low or high dose, single or two shots; roughly five received placebo; per-sample allocation not given. After the first vaccine or placebo injection, samples were drawn on day 63. Immunization relied on an Ad26 vector, which expressed Wuhan-strain SARS-CoV-2 spike. The study's findings and limits: After vaccination, substantial breadth of spike-specific CD8+ and CD4+ responses was reported.

This clone was counted only a few times. The antigen is undetermined. The origin of this receptor is a person between 18 and 60 years old who received the Ad26.COV2.S COVID-19 vaccine or a placebo. The specimen comprised peripheral blood, sampled in a trial of Ad26.COV2.S vaccine versus placebo. This sequence joins TRBV19 and TRBJ1-2; 7 bases fit TRBD1. For the CDR3, the DNA is TGTGCCAGTAGTCTCCAGACAGGGAGTAACTATGGCTACACCTTC. It is translated as CASSLQTGSNYGYTF.